This TCR beta chain was recovered during a study of graft-versus-host responses after intestinal transplantation. Looking at the study overall: Induction using anti-thymocyte globulin, followed by tacrolimus and steroids for two to three years, was given to all recipients. Study-level results: When patients had graft-donor T cell macrochimerism, their allografts held high graft-versus-host to host-versus-graft clonal ratios. Association was observed between peak circulating GvH clone levels and early post-transplant HvG declines.

Libraries were prepared by immunoSEQ multiplex PCR; TCRdb keeps only in-frame clonotypes and omits some of them. This table has over 100,000 clones, approximately 95% appearing once. The V segment lost 4 bases and the J segment 5 bases; nucleotides outside the gene matches: 10. Germline V gene lookup returns CDR1 LNHDA and CDR2 SQIVND (reference sequence). The CDR3 is made up of 15 amino acids. As concerns this clone: No antigen is known for it.

Sequences were derived from unstimulated CD8+ T cells sorted from spleen or lymph node cells, sampled before intestinal transplant. The rearrangement joins TRBV19 to TRBJ2-5; TRBD1 matches 7 bases. This receptor was identified in a human donor who received an intestinal transplant. CDR3 residues: CASSNTQGSGETQYF. DNA for the CDR3: TGTGCCAGTAGTAACACACAGGGGTCGGGGGAGACCCAGTACTTC.